This TCR beta chain was captured in a study of T cells in Graves' hyperthyroidism and ophthalmopathy. Amplification targeted TCR beta CDR3 regions from RNA transcripts. The HTBI primer set drove a first-round RT-PCR of the TCR CDR3. TCRdb called the multiplex PCR reads again in MiXCR, with one record for every CDR3 protein. The sample includes some 300,000 distinct CDR3 sequences, 16% seen only once; the top ten take around 34%. Each diagnosis was grounded in clinical symptoms, serum thyroxine and TRAb, thyroid ultrasound, and orbital computed tomography. Around 9.9 ml of fresh peripheral blood supplied the PBMCs. V lost 4 bases to trimming and J lost 7 bases; unmatched junction nucleotides: 13. The CDR3 is 17 amino acids. The V gene's germline CDR1 is SGHTA and CDR2 FQGNSA. This clonotype showed up many times.

This clonotype was obtained from a man aged 25 to 45 with Graves' hyperthyroidism. The chain has TRBV7-2 and TRBJ2-7; the match to TRBD2 covers 13 bases. The sequenced sample was blood. The CDR3 loop reads CASSSDGLAGAPREQYF. The CDR3 coding sequence is TGTGCCAGCAGCTCAGACGGACTAGCGGGGGCCCCTCGAGAGCAGTACTTC.